One and the same sample provided the 2 T cell receptor beta chains below, sequenced in a study of blood T cell repertoires in COVID-19. Here immunoSEQ multiplex PCR was the method, and the copy in TCRdb shows in-frame clones only, minus some. There are under 140,000 clones in the sample; 76% occur only once, and 3.8% lies in the top ten. Sequencing was carried out using peripheral blood. These receptors were taken from a woman older than 75 with acute or convalescent COVID-19.

The J gene is TRBJ1-6, the V gene TRBV27; TRBD1 agrees at 7 bases. J lost 0 bases, V lost 6 bases, and 8 bases had no gene match. The V gene's germline CDR1 is MNHEY and CDR2 SMNVEV (reference sequence). The CDR3 runs to 17 residues. The CDR3 DNA follows: TGTGCCAGCAGCCCGACAGGGAGGAGCTCCTATAATTCACCCCTCCACTTT. Amino acids: CASSPTGRSSYNSPLHF.

The rearrangement joins TRBV10-3 to TRBJ2-4; possibly TRBD2 for D (6 bases). CDR3 length: 14 amino acids. V was trimmed by 0 bases and J by 7 bases, leaving 10 bases between them. Germline V gene data show CDR1 as ENHRY and CDR2 as SYGVKD. The CDR3 DNA is TGTGCCATCAGTGAGTCGAGGAGGGGTAACATTCAGTACTTC. It specifies CAISESRRGNIQYF.